The clone carrying this T cell receptor beta chain has only a few counts. Its antigen is currently unknown. Germline lookup yields CDR1 SGHRS and CDR2 YFSETQ. The CDR3 loop spans 15 amino acids. Trimming removed 2 bases at V and 5 bases at J, with 15 bases between. This sample was taken from a study of beta chain features in type 1 diabetes. Findings and limits, study-wide: All four CD4+ subsets of Type 1 diabetes patients contained TCRB CDR3s that were moderately but significantly shorter.

Isolated RNA was reverse transcribed in full, so expressed TCRB transcripts were sequenced. Around 3.57 million reads was the average for naive, central memory and regulatory T cell samples. Clones were read by immunoSEQ multiplex PCR, and TCRdb kept only the in-frame ones, dropping some. The sample yields around 600,000 clones, around 12% seen once. The chain joins TRBV5-1 to TRBJ2-3; unclear D gene. Sequencing used naive CD4+ T cells from blood. The origin of this receptor is a man aged 30-40 years with type 1 diabetes. The CDR3 loop is CASSLPASPGDTQYF. CDR3 DNA sequence: TGCGCCAGCAGCTTACCAGCGAGCCCGGGAGATACGCAGTATTTT.